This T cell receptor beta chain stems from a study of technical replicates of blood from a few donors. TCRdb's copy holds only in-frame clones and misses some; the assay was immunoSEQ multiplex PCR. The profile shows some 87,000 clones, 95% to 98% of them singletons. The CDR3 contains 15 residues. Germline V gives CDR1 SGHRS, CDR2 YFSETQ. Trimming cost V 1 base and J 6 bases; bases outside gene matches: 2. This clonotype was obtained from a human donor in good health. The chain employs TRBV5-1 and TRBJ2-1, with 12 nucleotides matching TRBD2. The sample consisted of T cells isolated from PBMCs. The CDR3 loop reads CASSLLAGGGNEQFF. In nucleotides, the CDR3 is TGCGCCAGCAGCTTGCTAGCGGGAGGGGGCAATGAGCAGTTCTTC.